The present entry profiles one T cell receptor (beta chain) with its context. Its antigen is not identified. The sample belongs to a study of cytomegalovirus exposure and HLA in healthy donors. The overall study: Genetic ancestry analysis placed about 84% of the 350 to 500 donors that were genotyped in the Caucasian-associated cluster.

Study-wide results and caveats: In presence/absence analyses, roughly uniform sequencing depth across donors was assumed. Further analysis was carried out later, and it showed several of the most significant clusters appearing linked to common viral pathogens.

The germline V and J ends were trimmed by 1 base and 4 bases, with 7 bases remaining between them. The CDR3 runs to 13 residues. Per the germline V gene, CDR1 is MNHNS and CDR2 is SASEGT. Use of 60 Vbeta and 13 Jbeta primers characterized the PCR. The table came from immunoSEQ multiplex PCR; TCRdb's copy has only in-frame clones and leaves some out. This repertoire includes approximately 120,000 clones. Sequencing was done on a sample of PBMCs. This receptor was identified in a man between 18 and 29 years old in good health and CMV-seronegative. The rearrangement uses TRBV6-1 and TRBJ1-1; maybe TRBD1 (5 bases). DNA for the CDR3: TGTGCCAGCAGTGAAGTGGGGGGCACTGAAGCTTTCTTT. This sequence encodes CASSEVGGTEAFF.